This TCR beta chain was captured in a study of T cell responses to AZD1222 COVID-19 vaccine. Study background: It was second doses at about 4 or about 12 weeks that were pooled. General study points: Mostly white British, mostly female donors; authors suggested clonal diversity may be underestimated. Epitopes outside B.1.351 and B.1.1.7 mutated regions reportedly drew nearly half of spike TCRs. Compared with day 0, the breadth and depth of the Spike-specific TCR repertoire rose significantly after two doses of AZD1222.

A note on this clone: Its antigen remains unidentified.

V dropped 5 bases and J dropped 0 bases, with 9 bases sitting between them. Germline values: CDR1 LNHDA, CDR2 SQIVND (reference sequence). The CDR3 runs 14 residues. This table comes from immunoSEQ multiplex PCR, and its TCRdb copy is limited to in-frame clones, with some not included. Of about 140,000 clones listed, almost 90% are singletons. The V and J genes are TRBV19 and TRBJ2-3; possible D gene TRBD2, 6 bases. This clonotype was obtained from an adult in good health. Material: peripheral blood, obtained on day 0 of AZD1222 vaccination. DNA of the CDR3: TGTGCCAGTAGTTACGGGACTAGCACAGATACGCAGTATTTT. Its translation: CASSYGTSTDTQYF.